The 17 T cell receptor beta chains given below trace back to one sample, sequenced in a study of technical replicates of blood from four donors. Profiling relied on immunoSEQ multiplex PCR, and the TCRdb table lists in-frame clones only, not all of them. The sample holds approximately 82,000 clones, 90% to 95% seen once. The sequencing input was T cells isolated from PBMCs. These TCRs come from a human donor in good health.

This chain joins TRBV6-4 and TRBJ2-1; D uncertain. CDR1 is MRHNA and CDR2 is SNTAGT in the germline V gene. V was cut by 0 bases and J by 0 bases, with 9 bases left in between. CDR3 size: 16 residues. The CDR3 here is CASSDSWRSSYNEQFF. Here the CDR3 DNA reads TGTGCCAGCAGTGACTCTTGGCGGAGCTCCTACAATGAGCAGTTCTTC.

The chain combines TRBV27 with TRBJ2-1; 12 bases fit TRBD2. Per the germline V gene, CDR1 is MNHEY and CDR2 is SMNVEV (reference sequence). The V segment lost 6 bases and the J segment 0 bases; nucleotides outside the gene matches: 18. CDR3 length equals 21 residues. The CDR3 DNA is TGTGCCAGCAGGACTTGGAGTCCGGGACTAGCGGGTCTAAGCTCCTACAATGAGCAGTTCTTC. This codes for CASRTWSPGLAGLSSYNEQFF.

This rearrangement joins TRBV4-1 to TRBJ2-7; weak D call: TRBD1 (5 bases). Trimming left V 4 bases short and J 3 bases short, with 16 bases between. CDR1 is MGHRA and CDR2 is YSYEKL in the germline V gene. The CDR3 covers 15 residues. CDR3 bases: TGCGCCAGCAGCCCCCCGACAGCGCAAAGCTACGAGCAGTACTTC. Its protein product is CASSPPTAQSYEQYF.

The chain joins TRBV30 to TRBJ1-3, with TRBD1 matching 7 bases. CDR1 and CDR2 from the germline V gene are GTSNPN and SVGIG (reference sequence). V trimming: 3 bases; J trimming: 2 bases; junction bases outside the gene matches: 7. This CDR3 has 15 amino acids. The CDR3 spells CAWRDYRGPGNTIYF. The CDR3 DNA is TGTGCCTGGAGAGACTACAGGGGTCCTGGAAACACCATATATTTT.

V gene TRBV28 combines with J gene TRBJ1-5, with D possibly being TRBD1 (5 bases). There are 15 residues in the CDR3. The germline V gene has CDR1 MDHEN and CDR2 SYDVKM. Trimming shortened V by 2 bases and J by 5 bases, and 13 bases separated the two germline ends. This CDR3 reads CASSLQEGLHQPQHF. The CDR3 bases are TGTGCCAGCAGTTTACAGGAGGGGTTGCATCAGCCCCAGCATTTT. Drawing the rest from reference TRBV28 and TRBJ1-5, the complete variable domain is DVKVTQSSRYLVKRTGEKVFLECVQDMDHENMFWYRQDPGLGLRLIYFSYDVKMKEKGDIPEGYSVSREKKERFSLILESASTNQTSMYLCASSLQEGLHQPQHFGDGTRLSIL.

The chain couples TRBV6-6 to TRBJ1-1; D not certain. Looked up from germline, CDR1 is MNHNY and CDR2 is SVGAGI (reference sequence). V lost 8 bases, J lost 0 bases, and 13 bases lay in between. CDR3 length equals 14 residues. DNA for the CDR3: TGTGCCAGCTCAAAATTGGGCCTGAACACTGAAGCTTTCTTT. This encodes CASSKLGLNTEAFF.

This chain uses TRBV5-1 with TRBJ2-1, with 7 nucleotides matching TRBD1. CDR1 is SGHRS and CDR2 is YFSETQ in the germline V gene. The CDR3 loop spans 14 amino acids. Trimming cost V 7 bases and J 3 bases; bases outside gene matches: 7. The CDR3 here is CASYSGDSYNEQFF. The CDR3 DNA reads as TGCGCCAGCTATTCCGGGGACAGCTACAATGAGCAGTTCTTC.

This rearrangement joins TRBV30 to TRBJ2-7; D might be TRBD1 (6 bases). Germline lookup yields CDR1 GTSNPN and CDR2 SVGIG (reference sequence). There are 14 residues in the CDR3. Trimming left V 3 bases short and J 1 base short, with 13 bases between. The CDR3 region is CAWRVSTGSYEQYF. In DNA, the CDR3 is TGTGCCTGGAGGGTGTCGACAGGTTCCTACGAGCAGTACTTC. The full variable domain, rest sourced from reference TRBV30 and TRBJ2-7, is SQTIHQWPATLVQPVGSPLSLECTVEGTSNPNLYWYRQAAGRGLQLLFYSVGIGQISSEVPQNLSASRPQDRQFILSSKKLLLSDSGFYLCAWRVSTGSYEQYFGPGTRLTVT.

This chain links TRBV6-6 with TRBJ1-2; D is perhaps TRBD1 (6 bases). The CDR3 spans 13 residues. Germline loops: CDR1 MNHNY, CDR2 SVGAGI (reference sequence). V was cut by 5 bases and J by 2 bases, with 9 bases left in between. CDR3 DNA: TGTGCCAGCAGTGTAGACAGGAACTATGGCTACACCTTC. Protein product: CASSVDRNYGYTF.

This chain uses TRBV28 with TRBJ2-6, with 11 bases that match TRBD1. The V gene end was trimmed by 3 bases and the J gene end by 4 bases; junction bases not matched to a gene: 8. The germline CDR1 and CDR2 sequences are MDHEN and SYDVKM. This CDR3 comprises 18 residues. CDR3 residues: CASSLIGQGARGANVLTF. The CDR3 region has the DNA TGTGCCAGCAGTTTGATCGGACAGGGGGCGAGGGGGGCCAACGTCCTGACTTTC.

The gene calls are TRBV6-5 and TRBJ2-7, with TRBD2 matching 10 bases. The J segment lost 7 bases and the V segment lost 4 bases, leaving 1 base of the junction unmatched. Germline CDR1 MNHEY, CDR2 SVGAGI. The CDR3 runs to 12 residues. CDR3 protein: CASSFSGGEQYF. The CDR3 DNA is TGTGCCAGCAGTTTTAGCGGGGGGGAGCAGTACTTC.

The V call is TRBV6-1, the J call TRBJ2-5; 10 bases line up with TRBD2. With V trimmed by 6 bases and J by 4 bases, 8 bases remained unmatched. Germline values: CDR1 MNHNS, CDR2 SASEGT. The length of the CDR3 is 15 residues. The DNA of the CDR3 is TGTGCCAGCAGACAGAGCGGGGGGGCCGGAGAGACCCAGTACTTC. It is translated as CASRQSGGAGETQYF.

This chain uses TRBV5-1 with TRBJ1-2; D unresolved. V lost 1 base and J lost 2, with 12 bases in between. Germline lookup yields CDR1 SGHRS and CDR2 YFSETQ. The CDR3 is 15 amino acids. The CDR3 DNA sequence: TGCGCCAGCAGCTTGAACGCAGAGACAAACTATGGCTACACCTTC. Translation: CASSLNAETNYGYTF.

The chain joins TRBV30 to TRBJ1-3; tentative D call: TRBD1 (5 bases). Germline V gene lookup returns CDR1 GTSNPN and CDR2 SVGIG (reference sequence). Trimming left V 2 bases short and J 1 base short, with 15 bases between. This CDR3 comprises 16 residues. The CDR3 DNA follows: TGTGCCTGGAGTTGGGGCGGAGATTCTTCTGGAAACACCATATATTTT. Translation gives CAWSWGGDSSGNTIYF.

The chain carries TRBV28 and TRBJ2-4; 7 positions agree with TRBD2. This CDR3 has 15 amino acids. The V segment lost 1 base and the J segment 1 base; nucleotides outside the gene matches: 1. CDR1 MDHEN and CDR2 SYDVKM come from the germline V gene. The CDR3 reads CASSLSGGAKNIQYF. In nucleotides, the CDR3 is TGTGCCAGCAGTTTATCCGGGGGGGCCAAAAACATTCAGTACTTC.

This sequence joins TRBV5-8 and TRBJ1-4; 9 positions match TRBD1. This CDR3 has 15 residues. Germline CDR1 and CDR2: SGHTS and YDEGEE. J was trimmed by 6 bases and V by 0 bases; bases with no gene match: 3. CDR3 sequence (DNA): TGTGCCAGCAGCTTGGCGGGACAGGGATATGAAAAACTGTTTTTT. Protein sequence: CASSLAGQGYEKLFF.

J is TRBJ1-1 and V is TRBV6-5; D perhaps matches TRBD1 (6 bases). The CDR3 extends over 14 amino acids. Germline-derived CDR1 and CDR2 are MNHEY and SVGAGI. V was trimmed by 6 bases and J by 0 bases, leaving 11 bases between them. The CDR3 nucleotides read TGTGCCAGCAGACGGGGACACCTGAACACTGAAGCTTTCTTT. Its protein is CASRRGHLNTEAFF.